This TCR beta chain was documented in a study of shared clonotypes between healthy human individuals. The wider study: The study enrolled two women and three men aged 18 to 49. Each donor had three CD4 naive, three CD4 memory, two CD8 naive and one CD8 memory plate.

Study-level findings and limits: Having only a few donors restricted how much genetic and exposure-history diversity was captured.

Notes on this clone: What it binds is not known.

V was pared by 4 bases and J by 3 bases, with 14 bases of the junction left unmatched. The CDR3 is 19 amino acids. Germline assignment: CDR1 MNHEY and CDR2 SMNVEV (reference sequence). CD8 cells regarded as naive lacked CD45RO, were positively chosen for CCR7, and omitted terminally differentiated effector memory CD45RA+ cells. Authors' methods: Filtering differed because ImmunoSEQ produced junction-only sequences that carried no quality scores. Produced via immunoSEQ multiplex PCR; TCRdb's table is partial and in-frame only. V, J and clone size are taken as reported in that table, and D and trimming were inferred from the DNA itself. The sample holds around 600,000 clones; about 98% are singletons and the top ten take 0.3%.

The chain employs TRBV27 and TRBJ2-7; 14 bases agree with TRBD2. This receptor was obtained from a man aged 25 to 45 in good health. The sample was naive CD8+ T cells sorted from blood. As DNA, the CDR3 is TGTGCCAGCAGTTCCCCGACCGGGACTAGCGGGAGAGTTGACTACGAGCAGTACTTC. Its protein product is CASSSPTGTSGRVDYEQYF.